A selection of T cell receptor beta chains follows, all from one sample in a study of cytomegalovirus exposure and HLA in healthy donors. Sequencing used immunoSEQ multiplex PCR; TCRdb keeps in-frame clones, though not all of them. Here the sample spans under 170,000 clones, around 74% being singletons. Input material: PBMCs. All receptors come from a man in his fifties or sixties in good health and CMV-seropositive. Each CDR3 is given with its conserved first and last residue. A D gene is named only where the DNA matches it firmly. Size values are once, few and many counts, or a class for expanded clones, and some rows have none.

CDR3 protein | CDR3 DNA | J gene | D gene | clone size | V gene
CASSYLAGRGDTQYF | TGTGCCAGCAGTTACCTGGCGGGAAGGGGAGATACGCAGTATTTT | TRBJ2-3 | NA | NA | TRBV6-5
CSVEDPTGENTGELFF | TGCAGCGTTGAAGACCCGACAGGAGAGAACACCGGGGAGCTGTTTTTT | TRBJ2-2 | NA | NA | TRBV29-1
CASSLLLQNTGELFF | TGTGCCAGCAGCTTACTACTACAGAACACCGGGGAGCTGTTTTTT | TRBJ2-2 | NA | NA | TRBV7-8
CATTTNTEAFF | TGTGCCACCACAACGAACACTGAAGCTTTCTTT | TRBJ1-1 | NA | NA | TRBV28
CSSSSGLRYYEQYF | TGTTCCAGCAGTTCTGGACTGCGCTACTACGAGCAGTACTTC | TRBJ2-7 | NA | once | TRBV7-9
CASSQEWRSPTNEKLFF | TGTGCCAGCAGCCAAGAATGGAGGTCCCCAACTAATGAAAAACTGTTTTTT | TRBJ1-4 | NA | NA | TRBV14
CAIILTSGSSHEQYF | TGTGCCATCATCCTGACTAGCGGGAGCTCCCACGAGCAGTACTTC | TRBJ2-7 | TRBD2 | NA | TRBV10-3
CASSSEGTLNTGELFF | TGCGCCAGCAGCTCGGAGGGGACCCTGAACACCGGGGAGCTGTTTTTT | TRBJ2-2 | NA | few | TRBV5-1
CAWSARVAGEAFF | TGTGCCTGGAGTGCCAGGGTTGCCGGTGAAGCTTTCTTT | TRBJ1-1 | NA | NA | TRBV30
CASSLEQGIEQYF | TGTGCCAGCAGCTTGGAACAGGGTATTGAGCAGTACTTC | TRBJ2-7 | NA | NA | TRBV5-4
CASSIGLAGYEQYF | TGTGCCAGCAGCATAGGACTAGCGGGCTACGAGCAGTACTTC | TRBJ2-7 | TRBD2 | NA | TRBV9